This T cell receptor (beta chain) is from a study of blood T cell repertoires in COVID-19. Looking at the study overall: T cells, B-cell-depleted T cells, or PBMCs provided the cDNA or gDNA that served as material.

The CDR3 spans 14 residues. The V segment lost 3 bases and the J segment 6 bases; nucleotides outside the gene matches: 3. Germline CDR1 LGHDT, CDR2 YNNKEL (reference sequence). Only in-frame clones appear in the TCRdb table, and some are missing; sequencing was by immunoSEQ multiplex PCR. The sample holds about 130,000 clones, roughly four fifths seen once. This receptor was obtained from an elderly woman with acute or convalescent COVID-19. The chain carries TRBV3-1 (or the pseudogene TRBV3-2) and TRBJ1-1, with 11 bases aligning to TRBD1. Sequenced input: peripheral blood. As DNA, the CDR3 is TGTGCCAGCAGCCATATGGGACAGGGGGCTGAAGCTTTCTTT. Protein product: CASSHMGQGAEAFF.